This T cell receptor (beta chain) was found in a study of T cells in Graves' hyperthyroidism and ophthalmopathy. Trimming pared 3 bases from V and 5 bases from J, leaving 8 bases between. The germline V gene encodes CDR1 MDHEN and CDR2 SYDVKM. CDR3 length equals 13 residues. This clonotype was seen at least ten times. The TCR beta CDR3 regions underwent amplification using RNA transcripts as the source. The HTBI set primed first-round TCR CDR3 RT-PCR. Each CDR3 protein is one row after TCRdb ran MiXCR on the multiplex PCR reads. The sample has more than 150,000 distinct CDR3 sequences, about 17% seen once.

The V call is TRBV28, the J call TRBJ2-1; D is perhaps TRBD2 (6 bases). Sequencing used blood. The TCR sequence derives from a woman in her fifties or sixties with Graves' hyperthyroidism. Here the CDR3 DNA reads TGTGCCAGCAGTTTGGGACTTCACAATGAGCAGTTCTTC. This gives the protein CASSLGLHNEQFF.